The present entry profiles one T cell receptor (beta chain) with its context. This record comes from a study of blood T cell repertoires in COVID-19. Study-wide context: The United States, Italy and Spain supplied acute and convalescent COVID-19 samples.

The data were produced by immunoSEQ multiplex PCR, yet TCRdb's version contains in-frame clones alone and is incomplete. The table shows some 250,000 clones, with around 83% occurring only once. The clonotype was recovered from a woman under 30 with acute or convalescent COVID-19. The sequenced material came from peripheral blood.

The CDR3 bases are TGTGCCAGCAGTTCCTTAGCGGGAGGGCGGTTAGATACGCAGTATTTT. Amino acid sequence: CASSSLAGGRLDTQYF. The chain is built from TRBV28 and TRBJ2-3; 11 bases fit TRBD2. This CDR3 region has 16 residues. Germline lookup yields CDR1 MDHEN and CDR2 SYDVKM. The junction had 8 bases not matched to a gene; V was cut back by 4 bases and J by 5 bases.